These T cell receptor beta chains were read from a single sample in a study of T cell responses to AZD1222 COVID-19 vaccine. Data came from immunoSEQ multiplex PCR; TCRdb stores just in-frame clones and leaves some out. The sample records approximately 120,000 clones, approximately 85% being singletons. Sample: peripheral blood, taken on day 0 of MenACWY control vaccination. These receptors all come from an adult in good health. Both conserved end residues are part of each CDR3. D genes are given only for firm matches. Size tells how often a clone was seen (once, few, many) or the class of an expanded clone, and some rows leave it out.

d_call: .
j_call: TRBJ2-7
v_call: TRBV5-4
clone_size: .
cdr3_nt: TGTGCCAGCAGCCATGGACAGCCGACCTCCTACGAGCAGTACTTC
cdr3_aa: CASSHGQPTSYEQYF

d_call: .
j_call: TRBJ2-5
v_call: TRBV6-6
clone_size: .
cdr3_nt: TGTGCCAGCAGTTACCGTTGGGAAGAGACCCAGTACTTC
cdr3_aa: CASSYRWEETQYF

d_call: .
j_call: TRBJ1-6
v_call: TRBV18
clone_size: .
cdr3_nt: TGTGCCAGCTCCCAGAATGACTATAATTCACCCCTCCACTTT
cdr3_aa: CASSQNDYNSPLHF

d_call: TRBD2
j_call: TRBJ2-1
v_call: TRBV7-3
clone_size: once
cdr3_nt: TGTGCCAGCAGCGCACGGGGGGGCGCGTACAATGAGCAGTTCTTC
cdr3_aa: CASSARGGAYNEQFF

d_call: TRBD1
j_call: TRBJ1-6
v_call: TRBV2
clone_size: few
cdr3_nt: TGTGCCAGCAGTGAAGAGACAGGGGATTCACCCCTCCACTTT
cdr3_aa: CASSEETGDSPLHF

d_call: TRBD1
j_call: TRBJ1-5
v_call: TRBV2
clone_size: .
cdr3_nt: TGTGCCAGCAGTCTTGGACAGGGCCTTTATAGCAATCAGCCCCAGCATTTT
cdr3_aa: CASSLGQGLYSNQPQHF

d_call: TRBD1
j_call: TRBJ1-2
v_call: TRBV28
clone_size: .
cdr3_nt: TGTGCCATCCCGAAAATAACAGGGGGCGATGGCTACACCTTC
cdr3_aa: CAIPKITGGDGYTF

d_call: TRBD2
j_call: TRBJ2-2
v_call: TRBV9
clone_size: .
cdr3_nt: TGTGCCAGCAGCCTTCGACTAGCCTCGAACACCGGGGAGCTGTTTTTT
cdr3_aa: CASSLRLASNTGELFF

d_call: TRBD1
j_call: TRBJ2-7
v_call: TRBV4-3
clone_size: .
cdr3_nt: TGCGCCAGCAGCCGTGGACAGGAGTACGAGCAGTACTTC
cdr3_aa: CASSRGQEYEQYF

d_call: .
j_call: TRBJ1-4
v_call: TRBV6-6
clone_size: few
cdr3_nt: TGTGCCAGCAGTCCTACCTTCGGGGGCCAAGGGAAGGAAAAACTGTTTTTT
cdr3_aa: CASSPTFGGQGKEKLFF

d_call: .
j_call: TRBJ1-1
v_call: TRBV7-9
clone_size: .
cdr3_nt: TGTGCCAGCAGCTTAGCCCTGAACAGGGAGCAAGGGAACACTGAAGCTTTCTTT
cdr3_aa: CASSLALNREQGNTEAFF

d_call: .
j_call: TRBJ2-1
v_call: TRBV28
clone_size: once
cdr3_nt: TGTGCCAGCTTCCGACCCGGGGAGAGCTCCTACAATGAGCAGTTCTTC
cdr3_aa: CASFRPGESSYNEQFF

d_call: .
j_call: TRBJ1-6
v_call: TRBV7-8
clone_size: .
cdr3_nt: TGTGCCAGCAGCTTAGCGAGCCGGGACACCAATTCACCCCTCCACTTT
cdr3_aa: CASSLASRDTNSPLHF

d_call: .
j_call: TRBJ1-4
v_call: TRBV4-3
clone_size: .
cdr3_nt: TGCGCCAGCAGCCAAGGGGGTCGGGGGAATGAAAAACTGTTTTTT
cdr3_aa: CASSQGGRGNEKLFF

d_call: TRBD2
j_call: TRBJ2-1
v_call: TRBV5-1
clone_size: .
cdr3_nt: TGCGCCAGCAGCTCCACGGGGGGTCGGGAGCTAGGGGAGCAGTTCTTC
cdr3_aa: CASSSTGGRELGEQFF

d_call: TRBD2
j_call: TRBJ2-7
v_call: TRBV5-1
clone_size: .
cdr3_nt: TGCGCCAGCAGCTCACTAGCGGGCTACGAGCAGTACTTC
cdr3_aa: CASSSLAGYEQYF

d_call: .
j_call: TRBJ1-3
v_call: TRBV28
clone_size: .
cdr3_nt: TGTGCCACCTCGAAGGGCCCTGGAAACACCATATATTTT
cdr3_aa: CATSKGPGNTIYF

d_call: .
j_call: TRBJ2-2
v_call: TRBV29-1
clone_size: .
cdr3_nt: TGCAGCGTTACGGATACAAACACCGGGGAGCTGTTTTTT
cdr3_aa: CSVTDTNTGELFF

d_call: .
j_call: TRBJ1-5
v_call: TRBV19
clone_size: .
cdr3_nt: TGTGCCAGTAGTATTCTTGGGAATCAGCCCCAGCATTTT
cdr3_aa: CASSILGNQPQHF

d_call: .
j_call: TRBJ2-7
v_call: TRBV5-1
clone_size: .
cdr3_nt: TGCGCCAGCAGCTTGGAGTTAGGTCGCGCCTACGAGCAGTACTTC
cdr3_aa: CASSLELGRAYEQYF

d_call: .
j_call: TRBJ1-3
v_call: TRBV18
clone_size: .
cdr3_nt: TGTGCCAGCTCACCAAGGCAAACCTCTGGAAACACCATATATTTT
cdr3_aa: CASSPRQTSGNTIYF

d_call: .
j_call: TRBJ2-1
v_call: TRBV21-1
clone_size: .
cdr3_nt: TGTGCCAACCGGACTAGCGGGAGTTATGAGCAGTTCTTC
cdr3_aa: CANRTSGSYEQFF

d_call: .
j_call: TRBJ2-7
v_call: TRBV12-3/TRBV12-4
clone_size: .
cdr3_nt: TGTGCCAGCAGGGGACTTACCTACGAGCAGTACTTC
cdr3_aa: CASRGLTYEQYF

d_call: .
j_call: TRBJ1-2
v_call: TRBV19
clone_size: .
cdr3_nt: TGTGCCAGTAGTATACCCCAGTCTCCCTATGGCTACACCTTC
cdr3_aa: CASSIPQSPYGYTF

d_call: TRBD1
j_call: TRBJ1-4
v_call: TRBV7-9
clone_size: .
cdr3_nt: TGTGCCAGCAGCCCGACAGGGCGCACCGAAAAACTGTTTTTT
cdr3_aa: CASSPTGRTEKLFF

d_call: .
j_call: TRBJ1-2
v_call: TRBV28
clone_size: .
cdr3_nt: TGTGCCAGCCGGAACCAATTGACCACCTATGGCTACACCTTC
cdr3_aa: CASRNQLTTYGYTF

d_call: .
j_call: TRBJ1-3
v_call: TRBV5-1
clone_size: .
cdr3_nt: TGCGCCAGCAGCTTGGACCTCTCTGGAAACACCATATATTTT
cdr3_aa: CASSLDLSGNTIYF

d_call: .
j_call: TRBJ1-5
v_call: TRBV27
clone_size: .
cdr3_nt: TGTGCCAGCAGTTTGTACAGTTATAGCAATCAGCCCCAGCATTTT
cdr3_aa: CASSLYSYSNQPQHF

d_call: .
j_call: TRBJ1-1
v_call: TRBV29-1
clone_size: .
cdr3_nt: TGCAGCCATCGGGGACTCGAAACAGGGTTGAACACTGAAGCTTTCTTT
cdr3_aa: CSHRGLETGLNTEAFF

d_call: TRBD2
j_call: TRBJ2-1
v_call: TRBV19
clone_size: once
cdr3_nt: TGTGCCAGTAGTCCCCAGCGGGGGGGGCACAATGAGCAGTTCTTC
cdr3_aa: CASSPQRGGHNEQFF

d_call: TRBD1
j_call: TRBJ2-2
v_call: TRBV24-1
clone_size: .
cdr3_nt: TGTGCCACCAGTGAGACAGGGAAGGACACCGGGGAGCTGTTTTTT
cdr3_aa: CATSETGKDTGELFF

d_call: .
j_call: TRBJ2-7
v_call: TRBV30
clone_size: .
cdr3_nt: TGTGCCTGGAGTTTGAGGGGGTCGAGCTCCTACGAGCAGTACTTC
cdr3_aa: CAWSLRGSSSYEQYF

d_call: .
j_call: TRBJ2-5
v_call: TRBV5-5
clone_size: .
cdr3_nt: TGTGCCAGCAGCTTGCCTAGCCAAGAGACCCAGTACTTC
cdr3_aa: CASSLPSQETQYF

d_call: .
j_call: TRBJ1-3
v_call: TRBV9
clone_size: .
cdr3_nt: TGTGCCAGCAGCGACGGGGGCTCTGGAAACACCATATATTTT
cdr3_aa: CASSDGGSGNTIYF

d_call: .
j_call: TRBJ2-2
v_call: TRBV5-6
clone_size: once
cdr3_nt: TGTGCCAGCAGCTCTCAGACCGGTGTGAACACCGGGGAGCTGTTTTTT
cdr3_aa: CASSSQTGVNTGELFF

d_call: .
j_call: TRBJ1-2
v_call: TRBV3-1/TRBV3-2
clone_size: once
cdr3_nt: TGTGCCAGCAGCCGCACGGACCGGAACTGGTATGGCTACACCTTC
cdr3_aa: CASSRTDRNWYGYTF

d_call: TRBD1
j_call: TRBJ1-6
v_call: TRBV6-4
clone_size: .
cdr3_nt: TGTGCCAGCAGTGACGCAACTAGGGACAGCAACTCCTATAATTCACCCCTCCACTTT
cdr3_aa: CASSDATRDSNSYNSPLHF

d_call: TRBD1
j_call: TRBJ2-7
v_call: TRBV6-5
clone_size: .
cdr3_nt: TGTGCCAGCATGGGTAGGGACAGCCTTACCTACGAGCAGTACTTC
cdr3_aa: CASMGRDSLTYEQYF

d_call: .
j_call: TRBJ2-7
v_call: TRBV7-9
clone_size: .
cdr3_nt: TGTGCCAGCAGCTTAGGGGGGCCCCGCGAGGAGCAGTACTTC
cdr3_aa: CASSLGGPREEQYF

d_call: .
j_call: TRBJ2-7
v_call: TRBV3-1/TRBV3-2
clone_size: .
cdr3_nt: TGTGCCAGCAGCCAAGATCGTTCAGACTCACGTGGCGAGCAGTACTTC
cdr3_aa: CASSQDRSDSRGEQYF